Shown below are 16 T cell receptor beta chains from a single sample sequenced in a study of blood T cell repertoires in COVID-19. Libraries were prepared by immunoSEQ multiplex PCR; TCRdb keeps only in-frame clonotypes and omits some of them. The sample lists about 42,000 clones, more than 60% occurring once. What was sequenced was peripheral blood. These receptors were taken from a woman in her sixties or seventies with acute or convalescent COVID-19.

This clone occurred a few times. The V call is TRBV28, the J call TRBJ1-1; 9 positions match TRBD1. V lost 2 bases, J lost 2 bases, and 6 bases stayed unmatched. CDR1 and CDR2 from the germline V gene are MDHEN and SYDVKM. This CDR3 is 16 amino acids long. CDR3: CASSLGTGRLNTEAFF. In DNA form, the CDR3 reads TGTGCCAGCAGTTTAGGGACAGGGCGACTTAACACTGAAGCTTTCTTT.

Note on this clone: One end of the junction varies from germline; a read error may be responsible. V usage is TRBV12-3 or TRBV12-4 and J usage is TRBJ2-7; TRBD2 aligns across 11 bases. The CDR3 runs to 13 residues. CDR3 in amino acids: CASSDNELAGARF. The CDR3 nucleotides read TGTGCCAGCAGTGATAATGAACTAGCGGGGGCCCGTTTC.

In its sample, this clone was seen once. This rearrangement joins TRBV28 to TRBJ2-3, with 7 bases aligning to TRBD1. Germline loops: CDR1 MDHEN, CDR2 SYDVKM. V trimming: 3 bases; J trimming: 4 bases; junction bases outside the gene matches: 10. The CDR3 runs to 16 residues. The CDR3 loop reads CASSFTGTASPDTQYF. CDR3 nucleotide sequence: TGTGCCAGCAGTTTTACCGGGACAGCCTCTCCAGATACGCAGTATTTT.

The V gene is TRBV7-8, the J gene TRBJ1-3; D is unclear. Germline CDR1 SGHVS, CDR2 FQNEAQ. Between the trimmed V and J ends, which lost 1 base and 2 bases, there was a span of 6 bases. This CDR3 has 14 residues. CDR3 in DNA: TGTGCCAGCAGCTTAGGCGGCCCTGGAAACACCATATATTTT. Amino acid sequence: CASSLGGPGNTIYF.

This clone was seen only once. The chain links TRBV7-3 to TRBJ2-1; TRBD1 matches 7 bases. CDR3 length equals 17 residues. CDR1 is SGHTA, CDR2 FQGTGA, per germline. V gave up 5 bases and J gave up 0 bases; unmatched junction bases: 10. CDR3 in amino acids: CASSISGTASSYNEQFF. CDR3 sequence (DNA): TGTGCCAGCAGCATTTCCGGGACAGCTAGCTCCTACAATGAGCAGTTCTTC.

The chain combines TRBV6-2 or TRBV6-3 with TRBJ2-3; the match to TRBD2 covers 12 bases. CDR1 is MNHEY and CDR2 is SVGEGT in the germline V gene. The CDR3 is 17 residues long. V shed 4 bases and J 2 bases; nucleotides not matched to a gene: 7. The CDR3 region is CASSFRGLAGTTDTQYF. CDR3 nucleotide sequence: TGTGCCAGCAGTTTCCGAGGACTAGCGGGAACCACAGATACGCAGTATTTT.

The J gene is TRBJ2-1, the V gene TRBV4-1; 9 nucleotides line up with TRBD2. The CDR3 sequence is 15 residues long. CDR1 MGHRA and CDR2 YSYEKL come from the germline V gene. With V trimmed by 1 base and J by 6 bases, 4 bases remained unmatched. The CDR3 DNA reads as TGCGCCAGCAGCCAAGTACTAGCGGGCCTCAATGAGCAGTTCTTC. As protein: CASSQVLAGLNEQFF.

The genes are TRBV11-2 and TRBJ2-2, with D perhaps TRBD2 (6 bases). The CDR3 runs to 15 residues. V shed 0 bases and J shed 5 bases, with 10 bases lying between them. The V gene's germline CDR1 is SGHAT and CDR2 FQNNGV. CDR3 coding DNA: TGTGCCAGCAGCTTAGATGGGGGGTTTACCGGGGAGCTGTTTTTT. Its translation: CASSLDGGFTGELFF.

V and J are TRBV2 and TRBJ1-2; D is possibly TRBD1 (6 bases). The CDR3 spans 14 residues. V shed 3 bases and J shed 4 bases, with 12 bases lying between them. Germline CDR1 is SNHLY and CDR2 is FYNNEI. CDR3 sequence (DNA): TGTGCCAGCAGTGAGGACAGCTCCACCTATGGCTACACCTTC. Its protein is CASSEDSSTYGYTF.

V is TRBV6-6 and J is TRBJ1-5; TRBD1 matches at 10 bases. The CDR3 loop spans 16 amino acids. V gave up 2 bases and J gave up 7 bases; unmatched junction bases: 8. Germline CDR1 is MNHNY and CDR2 is SVGAGI (reference sequence). DNA for the CDR3: TGTGCCAGCAGTTACATGACAGGGGGCGCAAGACAGCCCCAGCATTTT. The encoded protein is CASSYMTGGARQPQHF.

This clone was seen once. V usage is TRBV25-1 and J usage is TRBJ2-1; possible D gene TRBD1, 5 bases. Germline V gives CDR1 MGHDK, CDR2 SYGVNS. With 6 bases removed from V and 5 bases from J, the gap between germline ends came to 8 bases. This CDR3 spans 12 amino acids. CDR3 DNA: TGTGCCAGCAGACAGGTTAACAATGAGCAGTTCTTC. This translates into CASRQVNNEQFF.

This clone was seen just once. In DNA, the CDR3 is TGCGCCAGCATGGTGACGGGAACTGGGGATGAGCAGTTCTTC. Translation: CASMVTGTGDEQFF. The chain is built from TRBV5-1 and TRBJ2-1, with a tentative D call TRBD2 (5 bases). The CDR3 consists of 14 residues. The germline CDR1 and CDR2 sequences are SGHRS and YFSETQ. The V and J ends lost 6 bases and 8 bases respectively, with 18 bases between them.

The chain joins TRBV25-1 to TRBJ1-3; a weak D match, TRBD1 (5 bases). Trimming took off 3 bases at V and 4 bases at J, with 10 bases between the two ends. Germline CDR1 and CDR2: MGHDK and SYGVNS. The CDR3 is made up of 14 amino acids. CDR3 nucleotides: TGTGCCAGCAGTGACAGGGTTTCGGGAAACACCATATATTTT. Its protein product is CASSDRVSGNTIYF.

The CDR3 sequence is CASSPRQDYNEQFF. The CDR3 bases are TGTGCCAGCAGCCCCCGACAGGATTACAATGAGCAGTTCTTC. V is TRBV9 and J is TRBJ2-1, with D possibly being TRBD1 (6 bases). The germline CDR1 and CDR2 sequences are SGDLS and YYNGEE. The CDR3 loop spans 14 amino acids. Trimming took 4 bases from V and 4 from J, leaving 12 bases between them.

The chain joins TRBV11-2 to TRBJ1-5, with 7 bases lining up with TRBD1. CDR1 and CDR2 (germline): SGHAT, FQNNGV. V shed 5 bases and J 3 bases; nucleotides not matched to a gene: 4. The CDR3 runs 14 residues. The CDR3, as DNA: TGTGCCAGCAGCCTCGGGACAGTCAATCAGCCCCAGCATTTT. It is translated as CASSLGTVNQPQHF.

The chain has TRBV13 and TRBJ2-1; a weak D match, TRBD1 (5 bases). The CDR3 is made up of 13 amino acids. Trimming pared 6 bases from V and 9 bases from J, leaving 15 bases between. CDR1 and CDR2 from the germline V gene are PRHDT and FYEKMQ (reference sequence). The CDR3 spells CASRRSGPGEQFF. The CDR3 nucleotides are TGTGCCAGCAGACGTTCAGGGCCTGGTGAGCAGTTCTTC.